This is a list of T cell receptor beta chains from one sample in a study of cytomegalovirus exposure and HLA in healthy donors. Assay: immunoSEQ multiplex PCR; the TCRdb copy retains only in-frame clones and omits some. In the table there are about 120,000 clones, about 80% of which are singletons. Material: PBMCs. These receptors all stem from a female donor in good health and CMV-seropositive. Each CDR3 is given with its conserved first and last residue. Each record gives: CDR3 protein, CDR3 DNA, CDR3 length, D gene, V gene, J gene, clone size. A D gene is named only where the DNA matches it firmly. Rows may omit the clone size; those that give it use once, few, many or a size class.

CASTGRGYGGNTGELFF	TGTGCCAGCACAGGGAGGGGTTACGGGGGGAACACCGGGGAGCTGTTTTTT	17	TRBD2	TRBV5-4	TRBJ2-2	-
CASSVVGQVGPDTQYF	TGTGCCAGCAGCGTAGTGGGCCAGGTGGGTCCAGATACGCAGTATTTT	16	-	TRBV9	TRBJ2-3	-
CAQSGQGSYNEQFF	TGTGCCCAATCGGGACAGGGCTCCTACAATGAGCAGTTCTTC	14	TRBD1	TRBV5-4	TRBJ2-1	few
CASSQSDSSSYEQYF	TGCGCCAGCAGTCAGAGCGACAGTAGCTCCTACGAGCAGTACTTC	15	-	TRBV4-1	TRBJ2-7	-
CAWRTGQERDSPLHF	TGTGCCTGGAGGACCGGACAGGAGAGGGATTCACCCCTCCACTTT	15	TRBD1	TRBV30	TRBJ1-6	-
CASSFGGGKGDTQYF	TGCGCCAGCAGCTTCGGCGGGGGTAAAGGTGATACGCAGTATTTT	15	TRBD2	TRBV5-1	TRBJ2-3	-
CASSLNGGSSYNSPLHF	TGCGCCAGCAGCTTGAACGGGGGGAGCTCCTATAATTCACCCCTCCACTTT	17	-	TRBV5-1	TRBJ1-6	-
CASSLEQTREGKFF	TGTGCCAGCAGCTTAGAACAGACTAGAGAGGGGAAGTTCTTC	14	-	TRBV5-6	TRBJ2-1	-
CASSYGGTPLGQFF	TGTGCCAGCAGTTACGGCGGGACTCCTCTCGGGCAGTTCTTC	14	-	TRBV6-5	TRBJ2-1	-
CAWSSGGSADTQYF	TGTGCCTGGAGTAGCGGGGGGAGTGCAGATACGCAGTATTTT	14	TRBD2	TRBV30	TRBJ2-3	-
CAWSVGTSGGETQYF	TGTGCCTGGAGTGTCGGGACTAGCGGGGGTGAGACCCAGTACTTC	15	TRBD2	TRBV30	TRBJ2-5	-
CASSFLGQGNQPQHF	TGTGCCAGCAGTTTTCTAGGACAGGGCAATCAGCCCCAGCATTTT	15	TRBD1	TRBV28	TRBJ1-5	-
CAWSVERRGEQYF	TGTGCCTGGAGTGTAGAACGACGGGGCGAGCAGTACTTC	13	-	TRBV30	TRBJ2-7	-
CASSLTQAYSNQPQHF	TGTGCCAGCAGTTTAACCCAGGCGTATAGCAATCAGCCCCAGCATTTT	16	-	TRBV27	TRBJ1-5	-
CASSERAGYQPQHF	TGTGCCAGCAGTGAAAGGGCAGGGTATCAGCCCCAGCATTTT	14	-	TRBV2	TRBJ1-5	-
CSVGTSGTTDTQYF	TGCAGCGTTGGCACTAGCGGAACCACAGATACGCAGTATTTT	14	TRBD2	TRBV29-1	TRBJ2-3	-
CASSLPGGNTGELFF	TGTGCCAGCAGCCTCCCAGGGGGCAACACCGGGGAGCTGTTTTTT	15	TRBD1	TRBV7-2	TRBJ2-2	-
CASSLTGTNLETQYF	TGTGCCAGTAGTCTGACCGGGACTAACTTAGAGACCCAGTACTTC	15	TRBD2	TRBV19	TRBJ2-5	-
CASSRRQRPYNSPLHF	TGTGCCAGCAGCCGTCGACAGCGACCCTATAATTCACCCCTCCACTTT	16	-	TRBV21-1	TRBJ1-6	few